This TCR beta chain came from a study of T-cell reconstitution after alpha-beta-depleted transplantation in children. At least ten counts were recorded for this clonotype. What it binds is unknown. Whole-study findings and limits: Reportedly, only several hundred clones from non-depleted graft cells drove alpha-beta T-cell counts at about two months. Some patients' high day-60 TCRbeta diversity was traced to surviving recipient T cells and thymic progenitors. The authors attributed T-cell counts and diversity one year after transplant mostly to newly produced T cells.

Unique molecular identifiers were used to barcode this TCRbeta library. Using its own MiXCR run on the PCR reads, TCRdb lists one record per CDR3 protein. Among around 500,000 distinct CDR3 sequences listed, around 23% were seen once. The germline V gene encodes CDR1 DFQATT and CDR2 SNEGSKA (reference sequence). This CDR3 region has 13 residues. J lost 4 bases, V lost 6 bases, and 8 bases had no gene match. The receptor was isolated from a boy under three years old who had a stem cell transplant for acute myeloid leukemia, so the T cells may come from the graft donor. The chain uses TRBV20-1 and TRBJ2-7, with TRBD1 matching 8 bases. The source was PBMCs, mostly from graft donor cells, collected 360 days after TCRalphabeta/CD19-depleted stem cell transplant. The CDR3 sequence: CSAGQGEPYEQYF. CDR3 nucleotide sequence: TGCAGTGCCGGACAGGGTGAACCGTACGAGCAGTACTTC.